This T cell receptor (beta chain) was captured by sequencing in a study of blood T cell repertoires in COVID-19. In the study overall: Sites across the United States, Italy and Spain contributed samples from acute and convalescent COVID-19. The analysed material was cDNA or gDNA that came from T cells, B-cell-depleted T cells, or PBMCs.

The length of the CDR3 is 14 residues. V lost 7 bases, J lost 2 bases, and 4 bases stayed unmatched. Per the germline V gene, CDR1 is MRHNA and CDR2 is SNTAGT. Per the original methods: The authors estimated nucleated cell counts from reference gene primer amplification. Profiled with immunoSEQ multiplex PCR; TCRdb holds only in-frame clones, not every one. V and J calls and clone size are those listed in that table; D and trimming were worked out from the DNA. The sample consists of under 300,000 clones, approximately 80% of them appearing once. The genes are TRBV6-4 and TRBJ2-7, with TRBD1 identical over 11 bases. Sequences were obtained from peripheral blood. This clonotype was obtained from a young man who had recovered from COVID-19. For the CDR3, the DNA is TGTGCCAGCAAGGACAGGGGGCGTCCCTACGAGCAGTACTTC. It specifies CASKDRGRPYEQYF.